The clone carrying this T cell receptor (beta chain) turned up a few times. Its antigen is currently unknown. The data belong to a study of cytomegalovirus exposure and HLA in healthy donors. The length of the CDR3 is 13 residues. Findings and limits, study-wide: An analysis that came later showed most CMV-associated TCR beta chains appearing HLA-restricted. In an earlier analysis, in 540 or so donors, most V segments appeared productive either ~87% or ~30% of the time.

A multiplex PCR was run with 60 Vbeta primers and 13 Jbeta primers. The method was immunoSEQ multiplex PCR; TCRdb's version includes in-frame clones alone and lacks a portion of them. Of 150,000 to 200,000 clones in the sample, about 80% were seen once. The origin of this receptor is a woman between 18 and 29 years old in good health and CMV-seropositive. Sequencing was performed on PBMCs. The chain is built from TRBV21-1 and TRBJ1-2; TRBD1 is taken as the D call from the table, unchecked against the DNA. TRBV21-1 is reported as a pseudogene. The CDR3 sequence is CASIPGQGDGYTF. The DNA of the CDR3 is TGTGCCAGCATCCCGGGGCAGGGGGATGGCTACACCTTC.